This T cell receptor (delta chain) was profiled in a study of Vδ1+ human thymocytes (dated by TCRdb to the late 2010s). Background on the whole study: As a data resource, the study described the mRNA-level TRG and TRD CDR3 repertoires found in highly purified Vdelta1+ thymocytes taken from young children. The multiplex-based CDR3 amplicon strategy had previously been validated against 5'RACE-based CDR3 amplicon generation methods.

Based on the germline V gene, the CDR1 and CDR2 sequences are GEAIGNYY and EKD. The CDR3 runs 17 amino acids, cysteine and phenylalanine included. Here the CDR3 DNA is all that survives: 51 bases in frame from base 1. V and J are trimmed by 3 bases and 0 bases, and the gene matches miss 10 bases of the junction. RNA was isolated using the RNeasy mini kit, and reverse transcription was performed with Superscript III. CDR3 amplicons were generated by multiplex PCR with pooled V-gene forward primers and a constant-region reverse primer carrying Illumina adaptor overhangs. After gel purification, the amplicons were indexed with Nextera index primers during approximately 8 additional PCR cycles and then purified using AMPure XP beads. Sequencing of the libraries was done on an Illumina MiSeq using paired-end 250 bp reads, dual indexing and a roughly 21% PhiX spike-in. In the source study's methods: FastQC was used to quality check the reads, while ea-utils fastq-join merged the TRG read pairs. IMGT/HighV-QUEST was used to annotate sequences, retaining only productive sequences with an unambiguous V-gene assignment, and each clonotype was defined by an identical CDR3 sequence. Downstream analysis used VDJtools 1.1.1, tcR 2.2.3, Treemap and vegan Shannon diversity in R 3.4.4. TCRdb reanalyzed the public reads with the CATT caller, and identical DNA sequences were merged afterwards. V and J calls and clone size were set by TCRdb, not the authors. This sample is represented by 70,000 to 90,000 delta-chain clones; around 35% of them were singletons. Of the sample, roughly 0.25% is held by the ten largest clones.

Comment on this clone: Its antigen is still unknown. No base quality values were provided; no much bigger clone lies one nucleotide off.

Thymic samples were depleted of alphabeta T cells, then CD3+ TCRVdelta1+ TCRVdelta2- thymocytes were FACS-sorted. Sorted Vdelta1+ thymocyte purity ranged from roughly 98% to 99.6%. The thymic specimens were obtained from several paediatric patients, aged about 5 days to 15 months, who were having corrective cardiac surgery. The thymic tissue was dispersed, and mononuclear cells were isolated using a Histopaque-1077 density gradient. For staining, the antibodies used were anti-TCRVdelta1 clone TS8.2, anti-TCRVdelta2 clone B6, anti-CD3 clone HIT3a and anti-TCRalphabeta clone IP26. General findings and caveats noted by the study authors: Even though sort purity was high, roughly 20% of thymic TRD sequences were Vdelta2 (and few were Vdelta3), which was not the case for the peripheral blood Vdelta1+ controls. Because no clustering by age or sex was observed, donors were not stratified by these variables in the analyses. In contrast to oligoclonal peripheral blood repertoires, thymic TRG and TRD repertoires appeared to be highly polyclonal with Gaussian CDR3 length distributions. Numerous TRG clonotypes were shared among donors (up to about 7x10^3), while TRD repertoires were essentially private (a maximum of roughly 100 shared). Because unexpected Vdelta2 sequences could lead to misinterpretation of bulk repertoire data, the authors recommended using highly purified populations and single-cell validation.

This chain is built from TRDV2 and TRDJ1, with 9 central nucleotides matching TRDD3. This TCR was sampled from a boy under two years old who had congenital heart surgery. Sequencing was carried out using Vdelta1+ gamma-delta thymocytes from the thymus. This sample's cell subset or site label indicates: FACS-sorted CD3+ TCRalphabeta- TCRVdelta1+ TCRVdelta2- thymocytes. The CDR3 has the sequence CACDSLTGGRYTDKLIF. The nucleotides read TGTGCCTGTGACTCGCTGACTGGGGGACGCTACACCGATAAACTCATCTTT.